This TCR beta chain came from a study of human T cells and chemical hapten exposure. Single cDNA molecules in the library carried unique molecular identifiers attached during preparation. TCRdb itself ran the RACE reads through MiXCR, one entry per CDR3 protein. The top ten clones hold 5.8% of a sample with about 45,000 distinct CDR3 sequences, approximately 4.8% of them seen once. Time point of the sample: healthy volunteer bleed at 2 weeks. Extraction yielded total RNA from whole blood (unfractionated). Trimming left V 7 bases short and J 1 base short, with 16 bases between. The CDR3 is 15 residues long. This clonotype appeared many times.

The sample taken for sequencing was whole blood. The chain links TRBV12-3 or TRBV12-4 to TRBJ1-1; D possibly corresponds to TRBD1 (5 bases). This receptor was obtained from a human donor in good health. Some clones in this sample may be carry-over from other donors' samples. CDR3 amino acids: CASINRRAPNTEAFF. The CDR3 DNA reads TGTGCCAGCATCAACCGCAGGGCCCCGAACACTGAAGCTTTCTTT.